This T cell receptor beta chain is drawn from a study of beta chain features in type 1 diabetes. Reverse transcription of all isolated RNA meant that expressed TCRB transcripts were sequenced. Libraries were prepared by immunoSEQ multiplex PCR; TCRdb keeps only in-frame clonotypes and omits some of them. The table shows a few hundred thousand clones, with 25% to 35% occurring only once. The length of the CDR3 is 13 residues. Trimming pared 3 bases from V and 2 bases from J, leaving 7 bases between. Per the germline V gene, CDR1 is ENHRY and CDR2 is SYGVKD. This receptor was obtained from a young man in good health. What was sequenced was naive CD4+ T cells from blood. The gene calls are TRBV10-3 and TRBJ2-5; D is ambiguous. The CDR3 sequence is CAISEAAQETQYF. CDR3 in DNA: TGTGCCATCAGTGAAGCAGCGCAAGAGACCCAGTACTTC.